These 19 T cell receptor beta chains came from one sample sequenced in a study of tumor-infiltrating lymphocytes in localized non-small cell lung cancer. The method was immunoSEQ multiplex PCR; TCRdb's version includes in-frame clones alone and lacks a portion of them. The repertoire has about 13,000 clones, approximately 62% of them found once; the top ten carry less than 9.5%. Material for sequencing was uninvolved lung tissue not adjacent to the tumor. The receptors here all came from a human donor with non-small cell lung cancer.

The chain links TRBV7-2 to TRBJ1-2; 8 nucleotides match TRBD1. This CDR3 comprises 15 residues. Trimming cost V 8 bases and J 1 base; bases outside gene matches: 9. Per germline, CDR1 SGHTA and CDR2 FQGNSA. The CDR3 is CASADRDRINYGYTF. CDR3 nucleotides: TGTGCCAGCGCCGATAGGGACAGGATTAACTATGGCTACACCTTC.

By share, this clone ranks as medium-sized. The chain uses TRBV6-5 and TRBJ2-2; D is uncertain. V was trimmed by 2 bases and J by 7 bases, leaving 14 bases between them. The germline V gene has CDR1 MNHEY and CDR2 SVGAGI. This CDR3 contains 15 residues. Written as DNA, the CDR3 is TGTGCCAGCAGTTACAGTTGGGATACAGTCGGGGAGCTGTTTTTT. It is translated as CASSYSWDTVGELFF.

The chain recombines TRBV28 with TRBJ1-1; weak D call: TRBD1 (6 bases). V was pared by 6 bases and J by 0 bases, with 8 bases between. CDR1 and CDR2 (germline): MDHEN, SYDVKM. There are 13 residues in the CDR3. The CDR3 coding sequence is TGTGCCAGCAGATGGGACATGAACACTGAAGCTTTCTTT. This codes for CASRWDMNTEAFF.

The rearrangement links TRBV29-1 to TRBJ2-3; 8 positions match TRBD1. Germline V gene sequence: CDR1 SQVTM, CDR2 ANQGSEA. The CDR3 contains 14 residues. Trimming at V came to 1 base and at J to 5 bases, leaving 5 bases not matched to a gene. CDR3 DNA: TGCAGCGTTGAAGGGACAGGGAGGCTAGATACGCAGTATTTT. This translates into CSVEGTGRLDTQYF.

The rearrangement uses TRBV5-4 and TRBJ1-2; tentative D call: TRBD1 (5 bases). V lost 1 base and J lost 6, with 13 bases in between. The CDR3 runs 14 residues. Germline V CDR1 and CDR2: SGHNT, YYREEE (reference sequence). The CDR3 spells CASSLTGASHGYTF. In nucleotides, the CDR3 is TGTGCCAGCAGCTTGACAGGAGCTTCACATGGCTACACCTTC.

This clone has only one observation. This chain joins TRBV5-1 and TRBJ1-4; TRBD1 aligns across 12 bases. CDR1 is SGHRS and CDR2 is YFSETQ in the germline V gene. J gave up 8 bases and V 4 bases, and 9 bases lay outside the gene matches. This CDR3 contains 16 residues. The chain's CDR3 is CASSPPTGTGGEKLFF. The CDR3 bases are TGCGCCAGCAGCCCGCCCACCGGGACAGGGGGCGAAAAACTGTTTTTT.

The chain couples TRBV2 to TRBJ2-3; 12 nucleotides align to TRBD2. This CDR3 region has 15 residues. J gave up 5 bases and V 2 bases, and 2 bases lay outside the gene matches. The germline gives CDR1 SNHLY, CDR2 FYNNEI. Written as DNA, the CDR3 is TGTGCCAGCAGTGAACTAGCGGGGGGGCAAGATACGCAGTATTTT. This gives the protein CASSELAGGQDTQYF. Supplemented by reference TRBV2 and TRBJ2-3, the full variable domain reads EPEVTQTPSHQVTQMGQEVILRCVPISNHLYFYWYRQILGQKVEFLVSFYNNEISEKSEIFDDQFSVERPDGSNFTLKIRSTKLEDSAMYFCASSELAGGQDTQYFGPGTRLTVL.

The gene calls are TRBV2 and TRBJ2-3; 8 bases agree with TRBD1. The CDR3 covers 14 residues. In germline, CDR1 is SNHLY, CDR2 FYNNEI. In DNA, the CDR3 is TGTGCAGATTTGGGGACAGGTAGCACAGATACGCAGTATTTT. Translation gives CADLGTGSTDTQYF.

The chain uses TRBV5-4 and TRBJ2-5, with 8 bases lining up with TRBD2. In germline, CDR1 is SGHNT, CDR2 YYREEE (reference sequence). This CDR3 spans 16 amino acids. Trimming removed 0 bases from V and 0 bases from J; junction bases left unmatched: 4. The CDR3 region has the DNA TGTGCCAGCAGCTTGGTGGCTAGCGGGTACCAAGAGACCCAGTACTTC. Protein product: CASSLVASGYQETQYF.

This clone has more than one count but fewer than ten. This sequence joins TRBV4-3 and TRBJ2-5; 11 nucleotides match TRBD2. The CDR3 runs 18 residues. With 0 bases clipped from V and 5 bases from J, the junction kept 11 bases outside the gene matches. The V gene's germline CDR1 is LGHNA and CDR2 YSLEER. CDR3 coding DNA: TGCGCCAGCAGCCAAGATTTGGCTAGCGGGAGGCTCAGGGAGACCCAGTACTTC. This encodes CASSQDLASGRLRETQYF.

The chain carries TRBV4-1 and TRBJ1-5; a possible D gene is TRBD1 (5 bases). The V end lost 0 bases, the J end lost 7 bases, and 7 bases lay between the germline ends. Per the germline V gene, CDR1 is MGHRA and CDR2 is YSYEKL. The CDR3 length is 13 residues. The CDR3 loop is CASSQERDQPQHF. DNA of the CDR3: TGCGCCAGCAGCCAAGAAAGGGACCAGCCCCAGCATTTT.

The rearrangement links TRBV6-5 to TRBJ2-7; no definite D call. Trimming removed 0 bases from V and 3 bases from J, with 15 bases in between. The V gene's germline CDR1 is MNHEY and CDR2 SVGAGI. CDR3 length: 16 residues. CDR3 sequence (DNA): TGTGCCAGCAGTTACTCCCCGCAGACGCAGAGCTACGAGCAGTACTTC. Translated: CASSYSPQTQSYEQYF.

The V and J genes are TRBV21-1 and TRBJ2-5; the table assigns TRBD2, which was not confirmed against the DNA. TRBV21-1 is noted as a pseudogene. This CDR3 region has 15 residues. CDR3 amino acids: CASSATSGDGETQYF. Written as DNA, the CDR3 is TGTGCCAGCAGCGCGACTAGCGGAGACGGAGAGACCCAGTACTTC.

This clone was seen a handful of times. The chain employs TRBV28 and TRBJ2-7; the D call may be TRBD1 or TRBD2 (5 bases each). CDR3 length: 16 residues. Germline values: CDR1 MDHEN, CDR2 SYDVKM. V was pared by 6 bases and J by 9 bases, with 27 bases between. CDR3 coding DNA: TGTGCCAGCAGACCCCCGATGGGGGTGACCCGACGTGGGCAGTACTTC. Amino acids: CASRPPMGVTRRGQYF. The whole variable domain, filled in from reference TRBV28 and TRBJ2-7, reads DVKVTQSSRYLVKRTGEKVFLECVQDMDHENMFWYRQDPGLGLRLIYFSYDVKMKEKGDIPEGYSVSREKKERFSLILESASTNQTSMYLCASRPPMGVTRRGQYFGPGTRLTVT.

The CDR3 DNA reads as TGTGCCAGTAGCCGCTCGACAGTCTATAATTCACCCCTCCACTTT. This encodes CASSRSTVYNSPLHF. The chain links TRBV19 to TRBJ1-6; D is possibly TRBD1 (5 bases). CDR3 length: 15 residues. The V gene's germline CDR1 is LNHDA and CDR2 SQIVND (reference sequence). V lost 6 bases, J lost 3 bases, and 12 bases lay in between.

The V gene is TRBV9, the J gene TRBJ2-2, with 11 bases fitting TRBD2. The CDR3 spans 15 residues. Germline V gene data show CDR1 as SGDLS and CDR2 as YYNGEE. Losses at the gene ends were 0 bases for V and 7 bases for J; bases not matched to a gene: 2. The CDR3 DNA is TGTGCCAGCAGCGTAGCTAGCGGGAGGAGCGGGGAGCTGTTTTTT. Amino acids: CASSVASGRSGELFF.

This clone is judged medium-sized. The chain is built from TRBV6-5 and TRBJ1-3; D ambiguous. This CDR3 has 15 residues. In germline, CDR1 is MNHEY, CDR2 SVGAGI. The V and J ends lost 5 bases and 2 bases respectively, with 13 bases between them. Here the CDR3 reads CASSPVFTPGNTIYF. CDR3 sequence (DNA): TGTGCCAGCAGTCCTGTATTTACGCCTGGAAACACCATATATTTT.

The chain has TRBV11-2 and TRBJ2-5, with D hard to call. The length of the CDR3 is 17 residues. Deletions cut 4 bases from V and 2 bases from J, with 20 bases between. Germline V gene sequence: CDR1 SGHAT, CDR2 FQNNGV. The CDR3 DNA sequence: TGTGCCAGCAGCTCCCCTGACCGCTTGTGGGATCAAGAGACCCAGTACTTC. Encoded protein: CASSSPDRLWDQETQYF.

The CDR3 coding sequence is TGTGCCAGCAGCGGACTACAGGGTAGAGTCACTGAAGCTTTCTTT. It yields the protein CASSGLQGRVTEAFF. The chain uses TRBV5-6 and TRBJ1-1, with TRBD1 as a possible D gene (6 bases). The ends were cut back, 4 bases at V and 4 bases at J, with 17 bases in the middle. CDR1 and CDR2 from the germline V gene are SGHDT and YYEEEE. The CDR3 totals 15 residues.